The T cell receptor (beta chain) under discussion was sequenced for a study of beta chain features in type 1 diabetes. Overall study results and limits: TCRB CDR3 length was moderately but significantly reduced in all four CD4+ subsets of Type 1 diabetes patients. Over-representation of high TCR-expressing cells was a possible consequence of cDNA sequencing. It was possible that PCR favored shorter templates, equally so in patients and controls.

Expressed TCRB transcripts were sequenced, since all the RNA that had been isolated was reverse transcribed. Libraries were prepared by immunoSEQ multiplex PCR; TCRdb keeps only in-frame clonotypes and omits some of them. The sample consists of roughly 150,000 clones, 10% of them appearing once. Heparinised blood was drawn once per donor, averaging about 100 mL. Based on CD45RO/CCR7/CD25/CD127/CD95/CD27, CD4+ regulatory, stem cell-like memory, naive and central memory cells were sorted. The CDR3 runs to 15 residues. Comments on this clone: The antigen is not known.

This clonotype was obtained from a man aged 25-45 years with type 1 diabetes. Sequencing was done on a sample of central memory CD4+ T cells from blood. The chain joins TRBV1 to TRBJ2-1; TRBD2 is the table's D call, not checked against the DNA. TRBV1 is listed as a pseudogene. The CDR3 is CTSSHGSGRAHEQFF. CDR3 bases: TGCACCAGCAGCCATGGAAGCGGGAGGGCCCATGAGCAGTTCTTC.